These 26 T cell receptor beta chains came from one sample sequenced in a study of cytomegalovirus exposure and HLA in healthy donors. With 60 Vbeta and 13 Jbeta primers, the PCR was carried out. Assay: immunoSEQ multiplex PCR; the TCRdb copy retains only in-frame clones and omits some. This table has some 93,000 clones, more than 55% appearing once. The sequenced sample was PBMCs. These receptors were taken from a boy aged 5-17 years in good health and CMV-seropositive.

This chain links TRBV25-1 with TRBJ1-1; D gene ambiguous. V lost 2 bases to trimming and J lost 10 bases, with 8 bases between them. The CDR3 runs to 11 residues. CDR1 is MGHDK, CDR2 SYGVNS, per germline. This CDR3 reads CASSEGLRAFF. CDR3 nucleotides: TGTGCCAGCAGTGAAGGGCTTAGAGCTTTCTTT.

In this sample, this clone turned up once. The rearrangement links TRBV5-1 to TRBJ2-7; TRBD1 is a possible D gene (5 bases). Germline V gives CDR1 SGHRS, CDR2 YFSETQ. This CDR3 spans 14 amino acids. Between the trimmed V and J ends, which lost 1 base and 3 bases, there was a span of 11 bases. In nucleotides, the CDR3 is TGCGCCAGCAGCTTGTATCCAGGGAACTACGAGCAGTACTTC. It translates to CASSLYPGNYEQYF.

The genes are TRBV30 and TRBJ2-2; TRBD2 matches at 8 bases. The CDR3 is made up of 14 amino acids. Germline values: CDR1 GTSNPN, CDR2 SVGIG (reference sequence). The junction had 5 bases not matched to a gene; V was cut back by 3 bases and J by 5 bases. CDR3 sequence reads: CAWRLLAETGELFF. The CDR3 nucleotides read TGTGCCTGGAGGTTACTAGCGGAGACCGGGGAGCTGTTTTTT.

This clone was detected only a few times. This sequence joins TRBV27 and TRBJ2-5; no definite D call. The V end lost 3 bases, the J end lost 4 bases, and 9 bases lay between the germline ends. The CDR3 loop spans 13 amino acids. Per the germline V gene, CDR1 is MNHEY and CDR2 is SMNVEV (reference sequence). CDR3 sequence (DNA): TGTGCCAGCAGTTTTTCAGTTTTAGAGACCCAGTACTTC. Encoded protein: CASSFSVLETQYF.

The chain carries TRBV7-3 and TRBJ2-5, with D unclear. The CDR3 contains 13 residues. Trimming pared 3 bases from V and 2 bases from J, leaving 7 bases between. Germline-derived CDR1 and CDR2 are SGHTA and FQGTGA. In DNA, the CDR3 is TGTGCCAGCAGCTTTCTCCCTCAAGAGACCCAGTACTTC. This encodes CASSFLPQETQYF.

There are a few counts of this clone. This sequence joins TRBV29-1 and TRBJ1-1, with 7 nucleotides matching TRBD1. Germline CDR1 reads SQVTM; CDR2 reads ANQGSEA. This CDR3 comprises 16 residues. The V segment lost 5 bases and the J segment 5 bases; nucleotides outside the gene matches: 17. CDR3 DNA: TGCAGCGTTAGAGACCAGACAGGGCGTAGAAGTACTGAAGCTTTCTTT. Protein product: CSVRDQTGRRSTEAFF.

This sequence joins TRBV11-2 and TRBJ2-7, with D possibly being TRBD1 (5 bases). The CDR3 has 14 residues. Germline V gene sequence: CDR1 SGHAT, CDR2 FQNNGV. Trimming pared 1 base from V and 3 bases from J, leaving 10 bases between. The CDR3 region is CASSLVGRVYEQYF. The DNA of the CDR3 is TGTGCCAGCAGCTTAGTGGGCAGGGTCTACGAGCAGTACTTC.

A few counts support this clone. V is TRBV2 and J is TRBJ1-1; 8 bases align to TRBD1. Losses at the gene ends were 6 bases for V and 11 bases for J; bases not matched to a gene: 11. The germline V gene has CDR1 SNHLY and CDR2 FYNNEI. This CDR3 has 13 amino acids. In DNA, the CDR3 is TGTGCCAGCAGCGAGGACAGGGTATATTTGGCTTTCTTT. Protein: CASSEDRVYLAFF.

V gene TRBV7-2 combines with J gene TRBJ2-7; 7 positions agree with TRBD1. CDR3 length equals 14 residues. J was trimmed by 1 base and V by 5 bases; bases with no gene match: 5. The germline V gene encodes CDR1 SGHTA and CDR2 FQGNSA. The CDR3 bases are TGTGCCAGCAGCACACAGGGGTCATCCTACGAGCAGTACTTC. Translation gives CASSTQGSSYEQYF.

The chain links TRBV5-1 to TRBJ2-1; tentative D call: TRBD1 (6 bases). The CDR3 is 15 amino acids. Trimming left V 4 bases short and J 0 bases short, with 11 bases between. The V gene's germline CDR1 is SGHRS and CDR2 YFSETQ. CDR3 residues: CASSARDNSYNEQFF. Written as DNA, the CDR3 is TGCGCCAGCAGCGCCCGGGACAACTCCTACAATGAGCAGTTCTTC.

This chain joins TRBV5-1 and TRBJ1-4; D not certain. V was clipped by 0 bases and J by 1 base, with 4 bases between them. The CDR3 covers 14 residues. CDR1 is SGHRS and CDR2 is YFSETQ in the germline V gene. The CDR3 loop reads CASSLDRTNEKLFF. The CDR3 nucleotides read TGCGCCAGCAGCTTGGACAGAACTAATGAAAAACTGTTTTTT.

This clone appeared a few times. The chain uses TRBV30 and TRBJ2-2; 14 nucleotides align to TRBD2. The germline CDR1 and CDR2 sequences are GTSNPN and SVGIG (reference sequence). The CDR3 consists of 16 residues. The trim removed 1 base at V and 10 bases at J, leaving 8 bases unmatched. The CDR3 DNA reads TGTGCCTGGAGTGGACTAGCGGGAGGGTCCGCCGTGGAGCTGTTTTTT. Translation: CAWSGLAGGSAVELFF. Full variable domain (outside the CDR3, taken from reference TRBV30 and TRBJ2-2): SQTIHQWPATLVQPVGSPLSLECTVEGTSNPNLYWYRQAAGRGLQLLFYSVGIGQISSEVPQNLSASRPQDRQFILSSKKLLLSDSGFYLCAWSGLAGGSAVELFFGEGSRLTVL.

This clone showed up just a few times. This CDR3 reads CASSHPYSPQTGELFF. The CDR3 coding sequence is TGCGCCAGCAGCCATCCCTACAGCCCACAGACCGGGGAGCTGTTTTTT. The rearrangement joins TRBV4-1 to TRBJ2-2; D unclear. The length of the CDR3 is 16 residues. From germline, CDR1 is MGHRA and CDR2 YSYEKL. With 3 bases removed from V and 5 bases from J, the gap between germline ends came to 16 bases.

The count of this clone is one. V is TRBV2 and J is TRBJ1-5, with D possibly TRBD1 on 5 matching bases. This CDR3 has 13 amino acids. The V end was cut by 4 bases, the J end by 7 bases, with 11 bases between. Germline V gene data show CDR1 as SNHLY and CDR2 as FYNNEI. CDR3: CASSARGGQPQHF. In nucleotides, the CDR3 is TGTGCCAGCAGTGCCCGCGGGGGGCAGCCCCAGCATTTT.

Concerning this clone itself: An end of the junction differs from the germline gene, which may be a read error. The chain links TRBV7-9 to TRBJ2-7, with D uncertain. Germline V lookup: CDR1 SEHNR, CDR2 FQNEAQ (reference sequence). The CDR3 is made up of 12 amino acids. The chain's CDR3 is CASSRGGDGCDF. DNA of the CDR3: TGTGCCAGCAGTCGAGGTGGAGACGGATGCGACTTC.

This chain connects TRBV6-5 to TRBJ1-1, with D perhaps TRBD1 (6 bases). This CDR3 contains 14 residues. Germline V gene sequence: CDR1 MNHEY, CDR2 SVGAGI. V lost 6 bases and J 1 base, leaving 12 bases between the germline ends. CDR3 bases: TGTGCCAGCAGGCAACAGGGTGGGAACACTGAAGCTTTCTTT. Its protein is CASRQQGGNTEAFF.

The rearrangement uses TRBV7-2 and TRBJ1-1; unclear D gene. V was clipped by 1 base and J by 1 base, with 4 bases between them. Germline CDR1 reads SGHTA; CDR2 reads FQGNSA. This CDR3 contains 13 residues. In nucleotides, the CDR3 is TGTGCCAGCAGCTTAGACACGAACACTGAAGCTTTCTTT. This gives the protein CASSLDTNTEAFF.

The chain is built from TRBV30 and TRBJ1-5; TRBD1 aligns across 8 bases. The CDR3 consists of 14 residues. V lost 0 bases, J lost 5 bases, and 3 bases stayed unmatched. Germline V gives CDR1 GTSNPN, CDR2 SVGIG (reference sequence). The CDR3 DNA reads TGTGCCTGGAGTGTTTCACAGGGGGATCAGCCCCAGCATTTT. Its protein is CAWSVSQGDQPQHF.

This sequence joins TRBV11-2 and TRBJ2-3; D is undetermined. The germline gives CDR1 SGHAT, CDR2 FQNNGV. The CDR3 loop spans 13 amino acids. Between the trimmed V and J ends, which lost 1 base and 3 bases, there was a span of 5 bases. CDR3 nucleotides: TGTGCCAGCAGCTTAGCTGCGACAGATACGCAGTATTTT. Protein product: CASSLAATDTQYF.

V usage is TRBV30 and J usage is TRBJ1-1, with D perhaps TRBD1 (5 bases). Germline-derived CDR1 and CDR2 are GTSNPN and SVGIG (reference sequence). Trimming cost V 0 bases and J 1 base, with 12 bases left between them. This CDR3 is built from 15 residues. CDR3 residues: CAWSVHGGRNTEAFF. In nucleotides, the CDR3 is TGTGCCTGGAGTGTACACGGGGGTCGGAACACTGAAGCTTTCTTT.

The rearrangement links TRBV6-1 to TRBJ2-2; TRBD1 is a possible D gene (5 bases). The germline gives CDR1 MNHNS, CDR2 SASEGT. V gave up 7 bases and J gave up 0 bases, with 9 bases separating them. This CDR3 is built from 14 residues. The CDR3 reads CASTQETNTGELFF. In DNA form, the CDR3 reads TGTGCCAGCACACAGGAGACGAACACCGGGGAGCTGTTTTTT.

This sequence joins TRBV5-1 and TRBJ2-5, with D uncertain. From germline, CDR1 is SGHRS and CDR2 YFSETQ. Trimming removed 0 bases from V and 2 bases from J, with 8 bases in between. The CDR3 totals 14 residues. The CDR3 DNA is TGCGCCAGCAGCTTGGTGGCGGCTCAAGAGACCCAGTACTTC. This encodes CASSLVAAQETQYF.

CDR3 coding DNA: TGTGCCAGCAGGGTAATCAGGGGGGAACTGTTTTTT. Translated: CASRVIRGELFF. V usage is TRBV6-1 and J usage is TRBJ1-4; TRBD1 matches 7 bases. J lost 12 bases, V lost 6 bases, and 7 bases had no gene match. CDR1 and CDR2 from the germline V gene are MNHNS and SASEGT. This CDR3 comprises 12 residues.

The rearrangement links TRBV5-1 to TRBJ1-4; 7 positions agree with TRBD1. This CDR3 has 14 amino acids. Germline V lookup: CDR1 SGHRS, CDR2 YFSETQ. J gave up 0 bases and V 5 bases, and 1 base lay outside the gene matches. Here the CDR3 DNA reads TGCGCCAGCAGAGGACAGGCAACTAATGAAAAACTGTTTTTT. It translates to CASRGQATNEKLFF.

CDR3 nucleotide sequence: TGTGCCTGGAGTACCTCCGGGACAGGGGAGCAGTACTTC. Its protein is CAWSTSGTGEQYF. The V and J genes are TRBV30 and TRBJ2-7, with 9 bases aligning to TRBD1. With 2 bases clipped from V and 7 bases from J, the junction kept 6 bases outside the gene matches. This CDR3 has 13 amino acids. Germline V CDR1 and CDR2: GTSNPN, SVGIG (reference sequence).

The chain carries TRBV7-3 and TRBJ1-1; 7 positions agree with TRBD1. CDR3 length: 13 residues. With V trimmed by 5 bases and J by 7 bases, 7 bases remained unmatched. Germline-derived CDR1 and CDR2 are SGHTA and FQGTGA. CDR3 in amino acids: CASSPRQGGEAFF. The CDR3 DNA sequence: TGTGCCAGCAGCCCTAGACAGGGAGGTGAAGCTTTCTTT. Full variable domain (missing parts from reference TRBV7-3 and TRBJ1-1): GAGVSQTPSNKVTEKGKYVELRCDPISGHTALYWYRQSLGQGPEFLIYFQGTGAADDSGLPNDRFFAVRPEGSVSTLKIQRTERGDSAVYLCASSPRQGGEAFFGQGTRLTVV.